This paragraph covers one TCR beta chain sequence. Two consecutive negative NP/OP PCR tests, clearance, or resolved symptoms defined Cohort 3 recovery. This sample is part of a study of blood T cell repertoires in COVID-19. The overall study: The United States, Italy and Spain supplied acute and convalescent COVID-19 samples. PBMCs, B-cell-depleted T cells, or T cells were the source of the cDNA or gDNA that made up the material.

V lost 3 bases, J lost 8 bases, and 16 bases lay in between. Looked up from germline, CDR1 is LNHNV and CDR2 is YYDKDF (reference sequence). CDR3 length: 14 amino acids. In the source study's methods: How many nucleated cells were present was estimated from reference gene primer amplification. TCRdb's copy holds only in-frame clones and misses some; the assay was immunoSEQ multiplex PCR. V, J and clone size are taken as reported in that table, and D and trimming were inferred from the DNA itself. The data show approximately 170,000 clones, around 80% seen once. The TCR comes from a man aged 50-59 years who had recovered from COVID-19. The chain uses TRBV15 and TRBJ1-2; D gene unclear. Source material: PBMCs or T cells enriched from blood (not recorded which). The DNA for the CDR3 is TGTGCCACCAGCAGTGGACTCCCCGCAGAAGGCTACACCTTC. Translating gives CATSSGLPAEGYTF.